This TCR beta chain was obtained from a study of CD8 T cells in Susac syndrome. V gave up 4 bases and J gave up 5 bases, with 27 bases separating them. CDR1 and CDR2 from the germline V gene are MNHEY and SMNVEV (reference sequence). CDR3 length equals 18 residues. When the RNA was reverse transcribed, random hexamers were used with an input of about 0.5 to 1 ug. Coverage of TCR beta CDR3 amplification by immunoSEQ multiplex PCR extended to 54 Vbeta and 13 Jbeta. TCRdb re-analysed the immunoSEQ multiplex PCR reads in MiXCR, keeping a single row per CDR3 protein. The sample lists about 120,000 distinct CDR3 sequences, around 90% occurring once. Sequencing of TCR beta was performed on blood CD8+ T cells and on blood CD4+ T cells. Both CD4+ and CD8+ T cells were negatively isolated, and TEMRA cells underwent FACS enrichment.

The source is a human donor in good health. The sequencing sample was made of CD4+ T cells from PBMCs. This chain connects TRBV27 to TRBJ2-7, with no clear D. CDR3: CASSSDPMLRAYYHEQYF. Written as DNA, the CDR3 is TGTGCCAGCAGTTCTGACCCCATGCTTCGGGCTTACTATCACGAGCAGTACTTC.